The next 15 T cell receptor beta chains were all read from a single sample in a study of blood T cell repertoires in COVID-19. Clones were read by immunoSEQ multiplex PCR, and TCRdb kept only the in-frame ones, dropping some. The sample includes about 160,000 clones, 85% seen only once; the top ten take 1% to 1.2%. The material sequenced was peripheral blood. These receptors originate from a man aged 35 to 55 with acute or convalescent COVID-19.

This clone has a handful of counts. The V and J genes are TRBV6-5 and TRBJ1-5; possible D gene TRBD1, 6 bases. The germline gives CDR1 MNHEY, CDR2 SVGAGI. V was pared by 10 bases and J by 0 bases, with 10 bases between. The CDR3 runs to 13 residues. The CDR3: CATRQVSNQPQHF. In DNA form, the CDR3 reads TGTGCCACCCGACAGGTTAGCAATCAGCCCCAGCATTTT.

This rearrangement joins TRBV2 to TRBJ1-3; 10 bases line up with TRBD1. In germline, CDR1 is SNHLY, CDR2 FYNNEI. The CDR3 has 16 amino acids. Losses at the gene ends were 4 bases for V and 1 base for J; bases not matched to a gene: 4. The CDR3 bases are TGTGCCAGCAGTGGACAGGGGGCTTTTTCTGGAAACACCATATATTTT. This gives the protein CASSGQGAFSGNTIYF.

CDR3 DNA: TGTGCCAGTAGTCTTGGACAGAGAAACACTGAAGCTTTCTTT. It specifies CASSLGQRNTEAFF. The chain recombines TRBV19 with TRBJ1-1; perhaps TRBD1 as D (6 bases). This CDR3 contains 14 residues. Germline CDR1 LNHDA, CDR2 SQIVND (reference sequence). The V and J ends lost 5 bases and 2 bases respectively, with 12 bases between them.

The chain combines TRBV2 with TRBJ2-1, with D uncertain. Germline values: CDR1 SNHLY, CDR2 FYNNEI. The V gene lost 2 bases and the J gene lost 7 bases, with 9 bases spanning the gap. CDR3 size: 13 residues. In DNA form, the CDR3 reads TGTGCCAGCAGTGAAAGTGAGGTGAATGAGCAGTTCTTC. This codes for CASSESEVNEQFF.

The chain recombines TRBV4-1 with TRBJ1-4, with TRBD1 identical over 8 bases. The junction had 9 bases not matched to a gene; V was cut back by 4 bases and J by 5 bases. The CDR3 sequence is 16 residues long. Germline assignment: CDR1 MGHRA and CDR2 YSYEKL. As DNA, the CDR3 is TGCGCCAGCAGCCCTCCCCGCGGGACAGGCAATGAAAAACTGTTTTTT. The encoded protein is CASSPPRGTGNEKLFF.

This clone was picked up one time. This rearrangement joins TRBV4-1 to TRBJ2-7, with D possibly matching TRBD1 (6 bases). The CDR3 extends over 13 amino acids. Trimming took 3 bases from V and 3 from J, leaving 9 bases between them. The germline gives CDR1 MGHRA, CDR2 YSYEKL. CDR3 protein: CASSQGTFYEQYF. In DNA, the CDR3 is TGCGCCAGCAGCCAGGGGACATTCTACGAGCAGTACTTC.

The gene calls are TRBV15 and TRBJ1-4, with D perhaps matching TRBD1 (5 bases). CDR1 is LNHNV and CDR2 is YYDKDF in the germline V gene (reference sequence). CDR3 size: 15 residues. Trimming took off 3 bases at V and 10 bases at J, with 18 bases between the two ends. The CDR3 sequence: CATSRGGAVVSKLFF. The CDR3 DNA follows: TGTGCCACCAGCAGGGGAGGGGCGGTCGTATCAAAACTGTTTTTT.

This clone came up once. The chain uses TRBV14 and TRBJ1-3, with TRBD1 as a possible D gene (6 bases). The CDR3 covers 16 residues. CDR1 and CDR2 from the germline V gene are SGHDN and FVKESK. V was cut by 1 base and J by 0 bases, with 10 bases left in between. Here the CDR3 reads CASSQVGGYSGNTIYF. DNA for the CDR3: TGTGCCAGCAGCCAAGTTGGGGGCTACTCTGGAAACACCATATATTTT. Based on the CDR3 plus reference TRBV14 and TRBJ1-3, the full variable domain is EAGVTQFPSHSVIEKGQTVTLRCDPISGHDNLYWYRRVMGKEIKFLLHFVKESKQDESGMPNNRFLAERTGGTYSTLKVQPAELEDSGVYFCASSQVGGYSGNTIYFGEGSWLTVV.

The chain is built from TRBV11-2 and TRBJ1-1; 9 bases agree with TRBD1. The germline V gene has CDR1 SGHAT and CDR2 FQNNGV. Trimming cost V 3 bases and J 1 base; bases outside gene matches: 0. This CDR3 is built from 14 residues. CDR3 bases: TGTGCCAGCAGCTTGACAGGGGGGAACACTGAAGCTTTCTTT. This encodes CASSLTGGNTEAFF.

The chain has TRBV6-6 and TRBJ1-1; 12 bases fit TRBD1. V was pared by 5 bases and J by 5 bases, with 6 bases of the junction left unmatched. The CDR3 length is 15 residues. Germline-derived CDR1 and CDR2 are MNHNY and SVGAGI (reference sequence). This chain's CDR3 is CASSNRDRGRTEAFF. The CDR3 DNA is TGTGCCAGCAGTAACCGGGACAGGGGGCGAACTGAAGCTTTCTTT.

This clone was counted only a few times. The chain employs TRBV18 and TRBJ1-2; the match to TRBD1 covers 7 bases. The CDR3 length is 14 residues. Looked up from germline, CDR1 is KGHSH and CDR2 is LQKENI. The V segment lost 3 bases and the J segment 2 bases; nucleotides outside the gene matches: 3. The CDR3 DNA reads as TGTGCCAGCTCACCCGGACAGGAGAACTATGGCTACACCTTC. Amino acids: CASSPGQENYGYTF.

This clone was found a few times. The genes are TRBV18 and TRBJ2-5; TRBD2 is a possible D gene (5 bases). The CDR3 length is 15 residues. The V gene lost 3 bases and the J gene lost 7 bases, with 18 bases spanning the gap. The germline V gene encodes CDR1 KGHSH and CDR2 LQKENI. In DNA, the CDR3 is TGTGCCAGCTCACCCGGAGTATCGGCAGAGGGGACCCAGTACTTC. This codes for CASSPGVSAEGTQYF.

This rearrangement joins TRBV29-1 to TRBJ1-1; possible D gene TRBD1, 6 bases. Germline V gives CDR1 SQVTM, CDR2 ANQGSEA. This CDR3 has 10 amino acids. Between the trimmed V and J ends, which lost 4 bases and 7 bases, there was a span of 7 bases. CDR3 region: CSVGDIEAFF. In DNA, the CDR3 is TGCAGCGTTGGGGACATTGAAGCTTTCTTT.

The rearrangement uses TRBV3-1 (or the pseudogene TRBV3-2) and TRBJ2-2; TRBD2 matches at 8 bases. Looked up from germline, CDR1 is LGHDT and CDR2 is YNNKEL (reference sequence). This CDR3 is built from 14 residues. The V segment lost 3 bases and the J segment 7 bases; nucleotides outside the gene matches: 4. This chain's CDR3 is CASSQKSGGGELFF. CDR3 in DNA: TGTGCCAGCAGCCAGAAGAGCGGGGGCGGGGAGCTGTTTTTT.

The chain joins TRBV3-1 (or the pseudogene TRBV3-2) to TRBJ2-7; TRBD2 matches 8 bases. Germline CDR1 LGHDT, CDR2 YNNKEL (reference sequence). This CDR3 has 13 amino acids. Trimming cost V 1 base and J 6 bases; bases outside gene matches: 2. The chain's CDR3 is CASSQAGGREQYF. The CDR3 DNA sequence: TGTGCCAGCAGCCAAGCGGGGGGGCGCGAGCAGTACTTC.